The 11 T cell receptor beta chains presented below share a single source sample, sequenced in a study of blood T cell repertoires in COVID-19. Sequencing used immunoSEQ multiplex PCR; TCRdb keeps in-frame clones, though not all of them. The sample has roughly 310,000 clones, around nine tenths seen once. The specimen was peripheral blood. The source is a woman aged 50 to 60 with active or convalescent COVID-19.

The chain has TRBV27 and TRBJ2-1; D ambiguous. This CDR3 has 15 amino acids. V lost 0 bases and J lost 7, with 13 bases in between. Germline V gene lookup returns CDR1 MNHEY and CDR2 SMNVEV (reference sequence). The CDR3 protein is CASSLSLRKLNEQFF. The CDR3 DNA is TGTGCCAGCAGTTTATCCCTACGAAAGCTAAATGAGCAGTTCTTC.

The rearrangement joins TRBV30 to TRBJ2-1, with D maybe TRBD1 (6 bases). Germline V gene sequence: CDR1 GTSNPN, CDR2 SVGIG (reference sequence). This CDR3 contains 13 residues. Trimming shortened V by 2 bases and J by 2 bases, and 7 bases separated the two germline ends. The CDR3 DNA sequence: TGTGCCTGGAGTAGGGGGACCTACAATGAGCAGTTCTTC. Protein product: CAWSRGTYNEQFF.

This chain uses TRBV27 with TRBJ1-1, with a tentative D call TRBD1 (5 bases). Trimming stripped 4 bases from V and 2 bases from J, with 23 bases between. Germline V CDR1 and CDR2: MNHEY, SMNVEV (reference sequence). This CDR3 is 18 amino acids long. This CDR3 reads CASSYMNPLGQTNTEAFF. CDR3 DNA sequence: TGTGCCAGCAGTTATATGAATCCCTTGGGGCAAACTAACACTGAAGCTTTCTTT.

For the CDR3, the DNA is TGTGCCAGTTGGTGGGGAGCACTAGCCAAAAACATTCAGTACTTC. As protein: CASWWGALAKNIQYF. This chain connects TRBV19 to TRBJ2-4; maybe TRBD2 (5 bases). CDR1 is LNHDA and CDR2 is SQIVND in the germline V gene (reference sequence). There are 15 residues in the CDR3. V lost 8 bases and J 0 bases, leaving 14 bases between the germline ends.

This chain connects TRBV2 to TRBJ2-2; 9 positions agree with TRBD1. V lost 3 bases to trimming and J lost 6 bases; unmatched junction nucleotides: 2. The germline CDR1 and CDR2 sequences are SNHLY and FYNNEI. CDR3 length: 14 amino acids. The CDR3 DNA reads TGTGCCAGCAGTGAGAGGGACAGGGCCGGGGAGCTGTTTTTT. This encodes CASSERDRAGELFF.

J is TRBJ2-1 and V is TRBV5-1; no firm D call. V lost 4 bases and J 4 bases, leaving 9 bases between the germline ends. Germline V CDR1 and CDR2: SGHRS, YFSETQ. The CDR3 loop spans 13 amino acids. CDR3 in DNA: TGCGCCAGCAGCGAACAGTCTTACAATGAGCAGTTCTTC. Translating gives CASSEQSYNEQFF.

The genes are TRBV6-2 or TRBV6-3 and TRBJ2-6; D remains unclear. The CDR3 totals 14 residues. V was trimmed by 0 bases and J by 7 bases, leaving 7 bases between them. Germline V gene lookup returns CDR1 MNHEY and CDR2 SVGEGT. The CDR3 nucleotides are TGTGCCAGCAGTTACTCGGCAACCGCCAACGTCCTGACTTTC. Translated: CASSYSATANVLTF.

This chain uses TRBV9 with TRBJ1-2, with D uncertain. Germline-derived CDR1 and CDR2 are SGDLS and YYNGEE. The CDR3 is 14 residues long. V lost 5 bases, J lost 4 bases, and 15 bases lay in between. The chain's CDR3 is CASRGNRETYGYTF. The CDR3 DNA reads as TGTGCCAGCAGGGGAAATCGGGAGACCTATGGCTACACCTTC.

The gene calls are TRBV30 and TRBJ2-5; 7 bases align to TRBD2. V was clipped by 1 base and J by 5 bases; unmatched bases: 13. The CDR3 has 16 residues. The germline V gene has CDR1 GTSNPN and CDR2 SVGIG (reference sequence). In nucleotides, the CDR3 is TGTGCCTGGAGTGACCTCGAGTTGGGAGGGCGGGAGACCCAGTACTTC. It specifies CAWSDLELGGRETQYF.

This clone was counted a single time. The V call is TRBV27, the J call TRBJ1-1; tentative D call: TRBD1 (5 bases). This CDR3 region has 14 residues. Germline lookup yields CDR1 MNHEY and CDR2 SMNVEV (reference sequence). The V gene lost 3 bases and the J gene lost 5 bases, with 13 bases spanning the gap. CDR3 nucleotides: TGTGCCAGCAGTTTGGCGCAGGGCGCAACTGAAGCTTTCTTT. This translates into CASSLAQGATEAFF.

This chain connects TRBV28 to TRBJ2-7; tentatively, D is TRBD2 (6 bases). Germline values: CDR1 MDHEN, CDR2 SYDVKM. V shed 5 bases and J shed 5 bases, with 13 bases lying between them. This CDR3 has 13 residues. The CDR3 coding sequence is TGTGCCAGCAGTCTGGCGGGAACCGACGAGCAGTACTTC. The encoded protein is CASSLAGTDEQYF.